The clone carrying this T cell receptor (beta chain) was counted only a few times. Its antigen remains unidentified. The data belong to a study of blood T cells in healthy people across ages. General study findings and limits: Donor CMV infection status was unknown, possibly confounding age-related changes in expanded clonotypes.

Trimming took 5 bases from V and 4 from J; bases not matched to a gene: 3. This CDR3 region has 14 residues. A sample-barcoded 5' primer and a J-beta primer mix were used in a second PCR of about 7 to 12 cycles. A template-switch adaptor containing 12 random nucleotides labeled each cDNA molecule. A single record per CDR3 protein comes from TCRdb applying MiXCR to the 5' RACE reads. The table lists over 450,000 distinct CDR3 sequences, around 24% of them singletons, with around 10% in the top ten. The same data also contributed to another study, on T cells of mothers and their children. That source notes: RNA extracted was entirely used for cDNA synthesis, roughly 1.6 ug per 15 ul.

The TCR originated in a boy between 5 and 17 years old in good health. Material: blood. The rearrangement links TRBV12-3 or TRBV12-4 to TRBJ1-5, with 9 bases identical to TRBD1. The CDR3 sequence is CASSAGQGNQPQHF. As DNA, the CDR3 is TGTGCCAGCAGTGCAGGACAGGGGAATCAGCCCCAGCATTTT.